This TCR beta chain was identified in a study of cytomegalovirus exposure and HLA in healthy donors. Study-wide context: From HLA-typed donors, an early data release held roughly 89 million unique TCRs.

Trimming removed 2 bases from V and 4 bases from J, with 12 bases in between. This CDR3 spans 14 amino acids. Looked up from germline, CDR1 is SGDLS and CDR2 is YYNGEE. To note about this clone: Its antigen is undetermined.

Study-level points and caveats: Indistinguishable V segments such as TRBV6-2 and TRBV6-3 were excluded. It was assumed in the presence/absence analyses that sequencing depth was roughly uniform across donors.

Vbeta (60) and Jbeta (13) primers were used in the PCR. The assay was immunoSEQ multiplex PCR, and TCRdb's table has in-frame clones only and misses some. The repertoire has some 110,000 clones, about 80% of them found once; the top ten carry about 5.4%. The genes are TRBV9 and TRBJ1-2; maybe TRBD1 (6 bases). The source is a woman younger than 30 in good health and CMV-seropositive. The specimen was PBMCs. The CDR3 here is CASSVGGASYGYTF. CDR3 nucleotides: TGTGCCAGCAGCGTCGGGGGGGCTAGCTATGGCTACACCTTC. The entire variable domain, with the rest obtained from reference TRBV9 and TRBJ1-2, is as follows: DSGVTQTPKHLITATGQRVTLRCSPRSGDLSVYWYQQSLDQGLQFLIQYYNGEERAKGNILERFSAQQFPDLHSELNLSSLELGDSALYFCASSVGGASYGYTFGSGTRLTVV.